This TCR beta chain originates from a study of blood T cell repertoires in COVID-19. Across the study: The United States, Italy and Spain supplied acute and convalescent COVID-19 samples. PBMCs, B-cell-depleted T cells, or T cells were the source of the cDNA or gDNA that made up the material.

The germline V and J ends were trimmed by 7 bases and 2 bases, with 13 bases remaining between them. CDR3 length: 14 residues. Per the germline V gene, CDR1 is MNHEY and CDR2 is SVGAGI. The authors' processing: Amplification of reference gene primers was used by the study to estimate nucleated cell counts. Sequencing used immunoSEQ multiplex PCR; TCRdb keeps in-frame clones, though not all of them. For V, J and clone size, that table is used; D and trimming come from the DNA. The table includes more than 50,000 clones, around 87% detected once. This chain joins TRBV6-5 and TRBJ2-3; maybe TRBD2 (5 bases). Specimen: peripheral blood. The sequence was collected from a man aged 55 to 70 with active COVID-19. The CDR3 loop reads CASTRRGPTDTQYF. In nucleotides, the CDR3 is TGTGCCAGCACCCGGCGAGGGCCCACAGATACGCAGTATTTT.